The entry that follows covers one T cell receptor beta chain sequence. The data derive from a study of blood T cell repertoires in COVID-19. The CDR3 contains 15 residues. V shed 3 bases, J shed 6 bases, and the junction held 8 bases outside the gene matches. Germline V CDR1 and CDR2: LNHDA, SQIVND (reference sequence). As originally analysed: Counts of nucleated cells, estimated from reference gene primer amplification, were obtained. The data were produced by immunoSEQ multiplex PCR, yet TCRdb's version contains in-frame clones alone and is incomplete. The DNA gave D and trimming, while V, J and clone size come from that table. The sample shows 150,000 or so clones, around 79% of them seen only once. One Seattle source followed patients from active infection through their disease course.

J is TRBJ2-7 and V is TRBV19; the match to TRBD1 covers 10 bases. This receptor was taken from a woman aged 70-85 years with COVID-19, enrolled during active disease. Sequences were obtained from peripheral blood. As DNA, the CDR3 is TGTGCCAGTAGTATCTCCGGGACAGGGGCCGGCGAGCAGTACTTC. Translation: CASSISGTGAGEQYF.